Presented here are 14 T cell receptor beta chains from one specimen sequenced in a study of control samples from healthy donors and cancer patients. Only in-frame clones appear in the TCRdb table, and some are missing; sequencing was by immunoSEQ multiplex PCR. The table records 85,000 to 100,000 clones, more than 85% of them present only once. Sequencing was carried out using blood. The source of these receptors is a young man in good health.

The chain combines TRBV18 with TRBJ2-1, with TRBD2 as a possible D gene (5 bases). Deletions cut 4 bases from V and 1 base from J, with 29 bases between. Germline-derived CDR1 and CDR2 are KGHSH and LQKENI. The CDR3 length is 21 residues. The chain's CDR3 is CASSLDFRPRRNRESYNEQFF. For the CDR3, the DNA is TGTGCCAGCTCACTAGATTTTCGTCCACGGAGGAATAGGGAATCCTACAATGAGCAGTTCTTC.

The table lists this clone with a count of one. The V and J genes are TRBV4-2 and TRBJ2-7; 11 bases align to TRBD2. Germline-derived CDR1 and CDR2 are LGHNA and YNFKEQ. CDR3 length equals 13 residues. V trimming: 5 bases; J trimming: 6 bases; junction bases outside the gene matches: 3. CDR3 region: CASSTGTSGEQYF. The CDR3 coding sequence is TGTGCCAGCAGCACCGGGACTAGCGGCGAGCAGTACTTC.

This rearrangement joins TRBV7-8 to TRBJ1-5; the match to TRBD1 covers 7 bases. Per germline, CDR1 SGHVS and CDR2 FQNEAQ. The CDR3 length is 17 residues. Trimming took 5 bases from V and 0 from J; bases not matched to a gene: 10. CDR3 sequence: CASSPRDSVNSNQPQHF. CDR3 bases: TGTGCCAGCAGCCCGCGGGACAGCGTGAATAGCAATCAGCCCCAGCATTTT.

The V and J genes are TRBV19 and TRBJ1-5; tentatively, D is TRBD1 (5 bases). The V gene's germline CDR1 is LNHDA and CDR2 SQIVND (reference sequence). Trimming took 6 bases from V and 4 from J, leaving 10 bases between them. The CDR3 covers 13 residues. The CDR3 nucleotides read TGTGCCAGTAGAGGGACCGCGAATCAGCCCCAGCATTTT. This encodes CASRGTANQPQHF.

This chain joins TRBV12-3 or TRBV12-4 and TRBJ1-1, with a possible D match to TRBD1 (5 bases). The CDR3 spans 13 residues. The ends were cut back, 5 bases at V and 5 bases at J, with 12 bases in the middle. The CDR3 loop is CASSAGGRTEAFF. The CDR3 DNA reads TGTGCCAGCAGTGCCGGGGGGAGGACTGAAGCTTTCTTT.

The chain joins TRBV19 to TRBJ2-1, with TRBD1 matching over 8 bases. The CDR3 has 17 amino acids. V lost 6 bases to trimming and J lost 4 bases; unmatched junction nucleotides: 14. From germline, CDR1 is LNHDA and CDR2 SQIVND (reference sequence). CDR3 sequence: CASRMGTGAENYNEQFF. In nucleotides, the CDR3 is TGTGCCAGTAGGATGGGGACAGGCGCCGAAAATTACAATGAGCAGTTCTTC.

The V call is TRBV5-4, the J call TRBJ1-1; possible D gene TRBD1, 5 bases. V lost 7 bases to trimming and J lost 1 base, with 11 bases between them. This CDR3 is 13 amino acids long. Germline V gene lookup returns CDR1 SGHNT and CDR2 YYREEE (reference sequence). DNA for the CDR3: TGTGCCAGCGAAGGGACGGGGAACACTGAAGCTTTCTTT. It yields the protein CASEGTGNTEAFF. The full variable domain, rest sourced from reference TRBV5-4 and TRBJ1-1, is ETGVTQSPTHLIKTRGQQVTLRCSSQSGHNTVSWYQQALGQGPQFIFQYYREEENGRGNFPPRFSGLQFPNYSSELNVNALELDDSALYLCASEGTGNTEAFFGQGTRLTVV.

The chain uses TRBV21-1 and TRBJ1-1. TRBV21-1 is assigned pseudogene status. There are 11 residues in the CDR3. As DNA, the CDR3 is TGTGCCAGCAGCAACTGCTTTGAAGCTTTCTTT. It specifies CASSNCFEAFF.

CDR3 sequence (DNA): TGTGCTAGTGGCGAGATTGAAGCTTTCTTT. Its translation is CASGEIEAFF. V is TRBV12-5 and J is TRBJ1-1; no definite D call. This CDR3 spans 10 amino acids. In germline, CDR1 is LGHNT, CDR2 FRNRAP. Deletions cut 6 bases from V and 7 bases from J, with 6 bases between.

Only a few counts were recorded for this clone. The CDR3 DNA reads as TGTGCCAGCAGCTCGACAGGGGCAGGGGAGCAGTACTTC. It codes for CASSSTGAGEQYF. V gene TRBV7-3 combines with J gene TRBJ2-7; 8 nucleotides line up with TRBD1. Germline-derived CDR1 and CDR2 are SGHTA and FQGTGA. This CDR3 has 13 residues. Germline trimming cut 4 bases from V and 7 bases from J; bases unmatched to any gene: 6.

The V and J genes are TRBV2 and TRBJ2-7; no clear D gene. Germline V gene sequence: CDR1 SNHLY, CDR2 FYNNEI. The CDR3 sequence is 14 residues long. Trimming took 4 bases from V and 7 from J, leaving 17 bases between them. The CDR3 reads CASSGPRVSEEQYF. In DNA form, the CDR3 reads TGTGCCAGCAGTGGCCCCAGAGTTTCGGAAGAGCAGTACTTC.

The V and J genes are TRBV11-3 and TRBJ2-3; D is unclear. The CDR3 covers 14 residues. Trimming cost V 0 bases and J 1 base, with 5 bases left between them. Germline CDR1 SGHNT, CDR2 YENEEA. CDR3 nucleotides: TGTGCCAGCAGCTTAGATCCGGGCACAGATACGCAGTATTTT. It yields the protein CASSLDPGTDTQYF.

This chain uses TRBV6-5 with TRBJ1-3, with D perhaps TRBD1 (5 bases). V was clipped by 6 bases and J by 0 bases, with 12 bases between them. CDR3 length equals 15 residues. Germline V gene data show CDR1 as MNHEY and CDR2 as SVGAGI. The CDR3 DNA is TGTGCCAGCAGCGCGACAGTCGTCTCTGGAAACACCATATATTTT. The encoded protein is CASSATVVSGNTIYF.

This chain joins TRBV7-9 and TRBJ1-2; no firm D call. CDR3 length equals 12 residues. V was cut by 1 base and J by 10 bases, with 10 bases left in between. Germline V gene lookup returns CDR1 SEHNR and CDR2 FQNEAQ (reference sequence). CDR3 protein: CASSLVREYYTF. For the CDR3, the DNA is TGTGCCAGCAGCTTAGTTCGAGAATACTACACCTTC.